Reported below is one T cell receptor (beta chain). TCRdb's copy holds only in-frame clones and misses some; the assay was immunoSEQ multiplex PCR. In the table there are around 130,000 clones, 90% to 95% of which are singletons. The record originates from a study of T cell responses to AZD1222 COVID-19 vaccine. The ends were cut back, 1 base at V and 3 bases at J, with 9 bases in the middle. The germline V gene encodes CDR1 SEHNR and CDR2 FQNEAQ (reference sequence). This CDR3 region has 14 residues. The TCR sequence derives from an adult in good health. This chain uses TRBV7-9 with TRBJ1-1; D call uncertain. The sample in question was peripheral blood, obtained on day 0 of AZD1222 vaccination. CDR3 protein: CASSLEAGYTEAFF. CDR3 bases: TGTGCCAGCAGCTTAGAGGCAGGATACACTGAAGCTTTCTTT.